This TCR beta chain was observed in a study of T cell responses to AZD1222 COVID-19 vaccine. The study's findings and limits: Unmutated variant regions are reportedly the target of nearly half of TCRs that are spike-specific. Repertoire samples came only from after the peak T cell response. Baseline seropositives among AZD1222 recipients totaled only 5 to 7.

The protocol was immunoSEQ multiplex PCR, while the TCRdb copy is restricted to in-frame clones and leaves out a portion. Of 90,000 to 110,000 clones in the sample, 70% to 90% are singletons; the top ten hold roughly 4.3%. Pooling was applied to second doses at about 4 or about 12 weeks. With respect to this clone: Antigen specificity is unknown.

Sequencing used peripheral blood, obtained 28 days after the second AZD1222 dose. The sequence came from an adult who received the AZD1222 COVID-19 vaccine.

CDR3 nucleotide sequence: TGTGCCAGCAGCGGCAGGTCCTACAATGAGCAGTTCTTC. It yields the protein CASSGRSYNEQFF. The chain links TRBV7-2 to TRBJ2-1; D unclear. The CDR3 consists of 13 residues. Germline-derived CDR1 and CDR2 are SGHTA and FQGNSA. Trimming left V 5 bases short and J 1 base short, with 6 bases between.